This T cell receptor beta chain is drawn from a study of shared clonotypes between healthy human individuals (TCRdb year 2020). As for the study more broadly: Three men and two women, aged 18 to 49 years, made up the cohort. Per donor, three plates each were used for CD4 naive and CD4 memory, two for CD8 naive, and one for CD8 memory. To estimate repertoire size and how much clonotypes are shared between individuals, the study performed deep sequencing of blood TCR repertoires from five healthy adults. To increase sequencing depth and limit assay-specific biases, TCR repertoire library preparation and sequencing were carried out by different laboratories using diverse techniques. Leukapheresis yielded between about 0.85 and 9 billion PBMCs per donor. On the study overall, not on this receptor specifically: Across a few donors, 4.5% to 6.5% of naive CD4, over 3% of naive CD8, 2.3% of memory CD4, and about 0.4% of memory CD8 clonotypes were shared. Even with the large sequencing depth, rarefaction of the sorted-subset datasets indicated that sequencing was incomplete. Because the study included only a small number of donors, the genetic and exposure-history diversity represented was limited. Estimated clonotype richness was generally larger for naive than for memory subsets. Pairwise subsampling indicated that sequencing depth was expected to affect the degree of clonotype sharing among donors. Sampling was limited to blood, and TCR repertoires in tissue likely differ from TCR repertoires in blood. Compared with non-shared clonotypes, clonotypes shared by all four sorted-subset donors had higher generation probabilities.

This clone was observed a single time. The antigen it binds to is not known. The sample holds no much larger clone one base away, and base qualities are not on file. Using the deep immunoSEQ assay, TCR CDR3 regions were amplified from genomic DNA by multiplex PCR. For each cell subset, the extracted genomic DNA was distributed evenly across all wells of several immunoSEQ 96-well plates, and each plate served as one replicate. Each replicate PCR for sorted subsets received roughly 0.2 ug genomic DNA, equal to 30,000 or so T cell genomes. Purified libraries were measured with a Qubit 3.0 fluorometer, size-checked on a Bioanalyzer 2100, and measured again with the KAPA Library Quantification kit. Every immunoSEQ 96-well plate was sequenced on a separate single-read 150-cycle Illumina NextSeq 550 flow cell. The authors' pipeline ran thus. Because only junctional sequences without quality scores were contained in the immunoSEQ output, filtering matching that applied to full-length reads could not be performed. To assign V/J genes and CDR3, sequences were annotated against IMGT germline references using PyIR, a Python wrapper for IgBLAST v1.9. Any read was removed if the V/J assignment was weak (E-value above 1e-6), the CDR3 was missing, or the read contained stop codons, out-of-frame junctions, or ambiguous translated residues. A V3J clonotype was defined by an identical inferred V gene, J gene, and CDR3 amino acid sequence. The percentage overlap between two repertoires was calculated by dividing the number of shared unique clonotypes by the size of the smaller repertoire. Three approaches were used to assess repertoire richness: RTK rarefaction, the Chao1 estimator, and Recon v2.1 estimates of unobserved clonotypes. For all TCRbeta clonotypes obtained by the gDNA method from a few donors, generation probabilities were computed with OLGA. TCRdb stores this immuneACCESS table with in-frame sequences only. Part of the clones is absent; in the studies checked, under half of the shortfall reflects unresolved V genes, and no reason is known for the rest. The DNA was the basis for D and trimming; V, J and clone size are from that table. The sample table holds about 1 million clones, of which roughly 74% were seen once. The top ten constitute approximately 0.5% of the sample.

Healthy HIV-negative adults with no recently reported acute infections or vaccinations were included as donors. Every donor was a Caucasian adult living in Nashville, Tennessee, USA. CD4+ T cells were enriched by magnetic negative selection, after which naive cells were positively selected on CD45RA and the negative fraction was taken as the memory subset. Blood was collected by leukapheresis, and PBMCs were isolated by Ficoll-Histopaque density gradient centrifugation and then cryopreserved in liquid nitrogen vapor phase. Analytical flow cytometry was used to check the purity and quantity of each magnetically sorted T cell population. Each sorted fraction had its genomic DNA isolated and then quantified by UV absorbance on a Nanodrop 2000c. This TCR was recovered from a young man in good health. Some clones in this sample may be carry-over from other donors' samples. Sequenced sample: memory CD4+ T cells from PBMCs. The intended sense of this specimen's cell subset or site label: CD45RA-negative fraction.

The bases are TGTGCCAGCAGTCCCCTGGACAGGGTAAACTATGGCTACACCTTC. It codes for CASSPLDRVNYGYTF. The chain couples TRBV27 to TRBJ1-2, and 8 junctional nucleotides match TRBD1. CDR1 MNHEY and CDR2 SMNVEV are derived from the germline V gene (reference sequence). From its cysteine to its phenylalanine, the CDR3 spans 15 amino acids. Solely the CDR3 DNA is kept, with 45 bases framed from the first base. Trimming removed 5 bases from V and 2 bases from J; the gene matches leave 7 bases unexplained.